This T cell receptor (beta chain) was profiled in a study of blood T cells in healthy people across ages (dated by TCRdb to the mid-2010s). The study in broad terms: In model experiments, template switching captured about one uniquely barcoded TCR beta cDNA molecule for every two T cells. For two donors (one aged 18 to 30 and one aged 80 or older), the study analyzed two additional independent replicas of 1 million unique cDNA reads from the same blood draw. Using deep sequencing normalized with unique cDNA molecular identifiers, the study measured how TCR beta repertoire diversity changes with age. The donors were split into four age groups: young (average 16 years), middle-aged (39), aged (approximately 59) and long-lived (approximately 89). Points the paper makes about the study in general: Bulk unsorted PBMC profiling prevented conclusive comparison of naive and antigen-experienced compartments. Estimates of total diversity from one million sequenced T cells were regarded as lower bounds and underestimates. Because donor CMV infection status was unknown, age-related changes in expanded clonotypes were potentially confounded. Compared with the aged group, the long-lived group had more naive CD4+ T cells, fewer expanded clones and increased TCR diversity, a pattern suggesting age selection. A strong correlation was found between observed TCR beta diversity and the percentage of naive T cells measured by flow cytometry. As age increased, observed TCR beta diversity per million T cells dropped in a roughly linear way, and a significant reduction was already evident by age about 40.

There are a few counts of this clonotype. It has no known antigen specificity. No base-level quality is on record; no much larger clone is a single base apart. Taken from cysteine to phenylalanine, the CDR3 has 19 residues. Only the CDR3 DNA stays, 57 bases, in frame from base 1. The CDR1 and CDR2 encoded by the germline V gene are MGHRA and YSYEKL. Systemically healthy Caucasian individuals from Russia, approximately 39 in total and aged about 6 to 100 years, were included as donors. Each donor gave approximately 10 milliliters of peripheral blood, collected into EDTA-treated Vacutainer tubes. Ficoll-Paque density-gradient centrifugation was used to isolate PBMCs, with at least 6.5 million obtained per sample. Total RNA, at least 5 micrograms per sample, was extracted from PBMCs with Trizol reagent. For every donor, flow cytometry on a PBMC aliquot measured the percentage of naive CD45RAhigh/CD27high T cells.

Library preparation was by 5' RACE. The instrument was an Illumina HiSeq 2500. A second PCR of 7 to 11 cycles was performed with a sample-barcoded 5' primer and a J-beta primer mix. A unique molecular identifier was introduced onto each TCR beta cDNA molecule by a template-switch 5' adaptor carrying 12 random nucleotides. Each sample yielded at least 2.5 million CDR3-containing paired-end reads. The Mint cDNA synthesis kit, primed by a TRBC-specific oligonucleotide, was used to synthesize first-strand cDNA from all RNA. After uracil-DNA glycosylase treatment, a first 18-cycle PCR used universal primers M1SS and BC2_uni_R on all cDNA. The authors' pipeline ran thus. Each sample was normalized by randomly selecting 1 million high-quality reads, each carrying a distinct molecular identifier. Instead of being binned into consensus sequences, reads that shared molecular identifiers were thrown out. CDR3 identification, clonotype clustering and error correction used MiTCR with a Q25 quality threshold and the strictest error-elimination algorithm. A nonparametric unseen species model using Euler transformation provided a lower-bound estimate of total TCR beta diversity. TCRdb handled the public reads itself, with Q25 trimming in fastp and clone calling in MiXCR, and kept productive beta chains. Records with the same CDR3 protein are collapsed into one entry carrying the most frequent genes and DNA. TCRdb's processing, not the study's, gives the V and J calls here. The sample data list 1 million or so distinct CDR3 sequences, and almost 25% of these were observed just once. 0.65% to 0.75% of the sample goes to the ten largest clones.

The same sample was also used in a study of T cells of mothers and their children. The second study reports: Nine systemically healthy Caucasian individuals served as donors, namely three mothers together with their six children. cDNA synthesis consumed the entire amount of extracted RNA, loaded at around 1.5 ug RNA in each 15 ul reaction. In the second PCR, sample barcodes and 2-4 random nucleotides were introduced via the M1S primer. Each mother yielded over 10 million TCR beta CDR3 reads and each child 2.5 million to 3 million reads. TCR recombination output is similarly shaped by thymic selection in related and unrelated pairs, with a minor effect exerted by inherited differences. Normalized repertoire overlap was always slightly but never significantly higher in related than unrelated mother-child pairs. With a sensitivity of 90 to 100 clones per million clonotypes, no persistent microchimeric T cell clones were detected. To look for features that set related mother-child pairs apart from unrelated individuals, the researchers ran deep NGS to compare the TCR beta repertoires of mothers and children. Mothers averaged roughly 40 +/- 4 years of age and children averaged 11 +/- 4 years. After adapter ligation with NEBNext reagents, the libraries were sequenced on Illumina HiSeq 2000 with 100+100 nt paired-end reads. To prevent cross-contamination, the mother and child libraries were prepared one month apart and sequenced in separate runs. For each donor, between about 450,000 and 2,300,000 distinct TCR beta clonotypes were identified. Naive TCR beta clonotypes were estimated from low-frequency clonotypes matched to each donor's FACS-determined naive share, without sorting.

The sequenced sample consisted of blood. The TCR originated in a girl aged 2-10 years in good health. The chain couples TRBV4-1 to TRBJ2-5; 14 bases in the junction line up with TRBD2. The end of the DNA fits TRBJ2-1 better, so the J call may be wrong. The bases read TGCGCCAGCAGCCAAGGGGGACTAGCGGGAGTCCCGGTGAACAATGAGCAGTTCTTC. Translation gives CASSQGGLAGVPVNNEQFF.